This is a list of T cell receptor beta chains from one sample in a study of cytomegalovirus exposure and HLA in healthy donors. Some clones are missing from TCRdb's copy, which holds only in-frame ones; the method was immunoSEQ multiplex PCR. The sample includes about 180,000 clones, 85% of them seen just once. Sample: PBMCs. These TCRs come from a young man in good health and CMV-seropositive. Each CDR3 is given with its conserved first and last residue. The D gene is left open where the match is weak. Expanded clones get a size class; other rows say once, few or many, or leave the size out.

clone_size j_call d_call v_call cdr3_nt cdr3_aa
- TRBJ1-4 - TRBV5-4 TGTGCCACGACAGATAGAAATGAAAAACTGTTTTTT CATTDRNEKLFF
- TRBJ1-5 - TRBV27 TGTGCCAGCAGTTTGGAGGGGCTAGGCAATCAGCCCCAGCATTTT CASSLEGLGNQPQHF
once TRBJ2-7 TRBD1 TRBV5-1 TGCGCCAGCAGCTTGGACAGGGGACGCGGGCCGTCCTCCTACGAGCAGTACTTC CASSLDRGRGPSSYEQYF
few TRBJ1-2 - TRBV5-1 TGCGCCAGCAGCTTCCCGGACAGTTTCTCCGGTGGCTACACCTTC CASSFPDSFSGGYTF
- TRBJ2-1 TRBD2 TRBV4-1 TGCGCCAGCAGCCGACTAGCGGGGGACTACAATGAGCAGTTCTTC CASSRLAGDYNEQFF
- TRBJ1-3 TRBD1 TRBV27 TGTGCCAGCCGTGACGGACAGGGCCACACCATATATTTT CASRDGQGHTIYF
- TRBJ2-3 - TRBV5-4 TGTGCCAGCACACTTGACGGGGGAAGCACAGATACGCAGTATTTT CASTLDGGSTDTQYF
- TRBJ2-3 TRBD1 TRBV4-1 TGCGCCAGCAGCCAGGTAGCCCGGGACAGGTTCACAGATACGCAGTATTTT CASSQVARDRFTDTQYF
- TRBJ2-7 TRBD2 TRBV28 TGTGCCAGCGAGCGGGGAACCGAAACTTACGAGCAGTACTTC CASERGTETYEQYF
- TRBJ1-1 - TRBV5-1 TGCGCCAGCAGCTTGGCCGGGGGAATGAACACTGAAGCTTTCTTT CASSLAGGMNTEAFF
- TRBJ2-1 TRBD2 TRBV6-5 TGTGCCAGCAGTTACTCTCCCAGCGGGGGGGATGAGCAGTTCTTC CASSYSPSGGDEQFF
- TRBJ2-7 TRBD1 TRBV4-2 TGTGCCAGCGGACTTGGGACAGGGGTCGAGCAGTACTTC CASGLGTGVEQYF
- TRBJ2-7 TRBD1 TRBV5-1 TGCGCCAGCAGCTTCCGGGACAGGGCAACCTACGAGCAGTACTTC CASSFRDRATYEQYF
- TRBJ1-5 TRBD1 TRBV2 TGTGCCAGCAGTACAGGGGGGCCTCAGCCCCAGCATTTT CASSTGGPQPQHF
- TRBJ2-5 TRBD2 TRBV5-1 TGCGCCAGCATGACGGGGCGGGAGCAAGAGACCCAGTACTTC CASMTGREQETQYF
- TRBJ2-3 - TRBV5-4 TGTGCCAGCAGCGCCGGGGGGCACACAGATACGCAGTATTTT CASSAGGHTDTQYF